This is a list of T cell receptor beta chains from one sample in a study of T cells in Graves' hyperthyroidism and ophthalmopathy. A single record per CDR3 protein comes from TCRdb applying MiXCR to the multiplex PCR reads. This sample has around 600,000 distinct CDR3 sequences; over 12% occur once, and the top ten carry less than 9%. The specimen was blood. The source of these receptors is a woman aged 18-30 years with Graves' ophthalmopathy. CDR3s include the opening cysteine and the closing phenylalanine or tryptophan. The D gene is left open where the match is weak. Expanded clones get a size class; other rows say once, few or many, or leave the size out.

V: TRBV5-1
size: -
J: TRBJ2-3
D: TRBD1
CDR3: CASSQAGTGGADTQYF
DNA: TGCGCCAGCAGCCAGGCCGGGACAGGGGGCGCAGATACGCAGTATTTT

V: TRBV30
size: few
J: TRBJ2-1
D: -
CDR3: CAWTFRRVPHNEQFF
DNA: TGTGCCTGGACATTCCGGAGGGTCCCCCACAATGAGCAGTTCTTC

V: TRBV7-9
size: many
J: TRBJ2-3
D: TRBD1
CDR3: CASSSDRGRGDTQYF
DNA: TGTGCCAGCAGCTCAGACAGGGGGCGCGGGGATACGCAGTATTTT

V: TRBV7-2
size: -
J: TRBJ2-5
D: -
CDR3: CASSLASSFSETQYF
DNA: TGTGCCAGCAGCTTAGCTTCCTCCTTTTCAGAGACCCAGTACTTC

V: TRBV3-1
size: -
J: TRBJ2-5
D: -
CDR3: CASSRAGEAQYF
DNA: TGTGCCAGCAGCCGCGCAGGCGAGGCCCAGTACTTC

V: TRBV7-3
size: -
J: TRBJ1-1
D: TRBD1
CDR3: CASSLSGDRWTNTEAFF
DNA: TGTGCCAGCAGCTTATCGGGGGACAGATGGACCAACACTGAAGCTTTCTTT

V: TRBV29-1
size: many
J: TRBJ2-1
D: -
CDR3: CSVRKGGFYNEQFF
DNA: TGCAGCGTTCGTAAAGGGGGTTTCTACAATGAGCAGTTCTTC

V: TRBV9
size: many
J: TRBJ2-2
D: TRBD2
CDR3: CASSDESGSRAGELFF
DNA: TGTGCCAGCAGCGACGAAAGCGGGAGTAGAGCCGGGGAGCTGTTTTTT

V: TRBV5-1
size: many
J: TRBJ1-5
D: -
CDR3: CASSLEGVGQPQHF
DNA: TGCGCCAGCAGCTTGGAAGGGGTTGGTCAGCCCCAGCATTTT

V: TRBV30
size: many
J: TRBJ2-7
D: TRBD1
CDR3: CAWNSGTASYEQYF
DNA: TGTGCCTGGAATTCCGGGACAGCGTCCTACGAGCAGTACTTC

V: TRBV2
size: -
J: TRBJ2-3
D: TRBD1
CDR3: CASSTPGQDRTDTQYF
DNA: TGTGCCAGCAGCACCCCGGGACAGGACCGCACAGATACGCAGTATTTT

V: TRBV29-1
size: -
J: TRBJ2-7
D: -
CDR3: CSVGDWGISYEQYF
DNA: TGCAGCGTGGGGGACTGGGGGATTTCCTACGAGCAGTACTTC

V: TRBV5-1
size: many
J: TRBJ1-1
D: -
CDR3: CASSPTINTEAFF
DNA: TGCGCCAGCAGCCCCACAATCAACACTGAAGCTTTCTTT

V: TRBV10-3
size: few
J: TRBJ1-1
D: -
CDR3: CAISESNGVGTEAFF
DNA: TGTGCCATCAGTGAGTCGAACGGCGTAGGGACTGAAGCTTTCTTT

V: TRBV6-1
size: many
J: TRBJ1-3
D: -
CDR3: CASSAGTPPFGGNTIYF
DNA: TGTGCCAGCAGCGCCGGGACACCTCCTTTCGGGGGAAACACCATATATTTT

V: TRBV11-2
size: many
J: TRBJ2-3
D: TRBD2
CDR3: CASSLGGLAGADTQYF
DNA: TGTGCCAGCAGCTTAGGGGGACTAGCGGGGGCAGATACGCAGTATTTT

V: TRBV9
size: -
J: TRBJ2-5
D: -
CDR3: CASSVGRLVQETQYF
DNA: TGTGCCAGCAGCGTAGGGCGACTAGTACAAGAGACCCAGTACTTC

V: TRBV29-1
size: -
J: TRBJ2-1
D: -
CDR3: CSVRPNEQFF
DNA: TGCAGCGTCCGGCCCAATGAGCAGTTCTTC

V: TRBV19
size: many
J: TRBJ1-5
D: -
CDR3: CASSTQGNQPQHF
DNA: TGTGCCAGCAGTACACAGGGCAATCAGCCCCAGCATTTT

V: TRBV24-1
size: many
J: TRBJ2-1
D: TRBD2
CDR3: CATSVTGLAGVNEQFF
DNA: TGTGCCACCAGTGTCACGGGACTAGCGGGAGTCAATGAGCAGTTCTTC

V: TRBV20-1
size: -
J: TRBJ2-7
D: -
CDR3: CSASTSGPFYEQYF
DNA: TGCAGTGCATCCACCTCGGGCCCATTCTACGAGCAGTACTTC

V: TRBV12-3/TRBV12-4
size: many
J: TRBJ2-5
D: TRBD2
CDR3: CASSLTSGRGETQYF
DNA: TGTGCCAGCAGTCTGACTAGCGGGAGAGGAGAGACCCAGTACTTC

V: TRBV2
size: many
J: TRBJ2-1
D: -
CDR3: CASSESQGKNEQFF
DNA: TGTGCCAGCAGTGAAAGCCAGGGGAAGAATGAGCAGTTCTTC

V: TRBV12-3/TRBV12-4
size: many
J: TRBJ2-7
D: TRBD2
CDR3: CASSLRTLAGGLYEQYF
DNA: TGTGCCAGCAGTTTACGGACCCTAGCGGGAGGGCTGTACGAGCAGTACTTC

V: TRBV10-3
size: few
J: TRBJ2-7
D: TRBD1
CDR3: CAISDEGQKNYEQYF
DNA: TGTGCCATCAGTGATGAGGGACAGAAGAACTACGAGCAGTACTTC

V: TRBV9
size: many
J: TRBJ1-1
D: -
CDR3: CASSPTGLTGAEAFF
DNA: TGTGCCAGCAGCCCAACGGGCCTAACGGGAGCTGAAGCTTTCTTT

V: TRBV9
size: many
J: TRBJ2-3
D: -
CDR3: CASSVGHPSAGNTQYF
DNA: TGTGCCAGCAGCGTAGGACATCCTTCTGCTGGGAATACGCAGTATTTT

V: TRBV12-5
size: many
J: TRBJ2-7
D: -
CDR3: CASVRFPYEQYF
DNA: TGTGCTAGTGTTCGGTTCCCCTACGAGCAGTACTTC

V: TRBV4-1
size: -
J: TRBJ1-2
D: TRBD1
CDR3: CASSQLGTGNYGYTF
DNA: TGCGCCAGCAGCCAACTAGGGACAGGGAACTATGGCTACACCTTC

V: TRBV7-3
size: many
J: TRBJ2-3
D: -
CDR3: CASSLMEAADTQYF
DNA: TGTGCCAGCAGCTTAATGGAGGCGGCAGATACGCAGTATTTT

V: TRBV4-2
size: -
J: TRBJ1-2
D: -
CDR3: CASSQDPSQKSTNYGYTF
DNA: TGTGCCAGCAGCCAGGACCCAAGCCAGAAATCGACTAACTATGGCTACACCTTC

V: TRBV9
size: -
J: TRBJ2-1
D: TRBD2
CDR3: CASSLGLAGGPGDEQFF
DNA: TGTGCCAGCAGCTTGGGACTAGCGGGAGGGCCTGGGGATGAGCAGTTCTTC

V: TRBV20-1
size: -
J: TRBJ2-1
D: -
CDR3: CSAFPRDRYNEQFF
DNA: TGCAGTGCGTTTCCCAGGGACCGTTACAATGAGCAGTTCTTC